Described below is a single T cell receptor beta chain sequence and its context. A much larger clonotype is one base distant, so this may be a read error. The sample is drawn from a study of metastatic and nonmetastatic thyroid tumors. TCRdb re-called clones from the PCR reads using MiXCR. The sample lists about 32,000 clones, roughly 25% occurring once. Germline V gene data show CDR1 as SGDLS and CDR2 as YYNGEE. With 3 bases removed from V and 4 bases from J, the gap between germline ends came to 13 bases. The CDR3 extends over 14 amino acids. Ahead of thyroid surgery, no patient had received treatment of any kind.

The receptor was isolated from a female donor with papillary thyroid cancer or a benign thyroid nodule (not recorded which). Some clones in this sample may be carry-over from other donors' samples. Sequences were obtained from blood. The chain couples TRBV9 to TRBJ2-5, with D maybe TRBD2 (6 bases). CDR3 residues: CASSAGGWSETQYF. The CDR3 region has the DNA TGTGCCAGCAGCGCCGGGGGATGGTCAGAGACCCAGTACTTC.